This T cell receptor beta chain was recovered during a study of blood T cell repertoires in COVID-19. In the study overall: The study drew acute and convalescent COVID-19 samples from the United States, Italy and Spain. In each case, the material was cDNA or gDNA derived from T cells, B-cell-depleted T cells, or PBMCs.

Clinical histories supplied by participants themselves formed the basis of cohort assignment. Under the authors' procedure: Reference gene primers were amplified, and this amplification served to estimate nucleated cell counts. Sequenced by immunoSEQ multiplex PCR; TCRdb stores in-frame clones only, minus some. V and J calls and clone size come straight from that table; D and trimming were deduced from the DNA. Counted here are roughly 250,000 clones, around nine tenths occurring once; the ten biggest clones make up approximately 1.7%. V was shortened by 4 bases and J by 1 base, with 13 bases between the two germline ends. The CDR3 consists of 15 residues. Germline-derived CDR1 and CDR2 are MNHEY and SVGAGI.

The TCR was taken from a woman in her forties or fifties who had recovered from COVID-19. The rearrangement links TRBV6-5 to TRBJ1-1; D is perhaps TRBD1 (5 bases). The sequenced sample was PBMCs or T cells enriched from blood (not recorded which). Here the CDR3 DNA reads TGTGCCAGCAGTTTGCAGGGTATCCGGAACACTGAAGCTTTCTTT. Protein: CASSLQGIRNTEAFF.